These T cell receptor beta chains were read from a single sample in a study of cytomegalovirus exposure and HLA in healthy donors. Some clones are missing from TCRdb's copy, which holds only in-frame ones; the method was immunoSEQ multiplex PCR. The sample holds around 130,000 clones, about 80% seen once. The sequenced sample consisted of PBMCs. The receptors originated from a man aged 35 to 55 in good health and CMV-seronegative. Both conserved end residues are part of each CDR3. Fields, in order: CDR3 DNA, CDR3 protein, D gene, J gene, clone size, V gene. The D gene is left open where the match is weak. Clone size is shown for a subset of rows, as once, few, many or a class of expanded clone.

CDR3nt: TGTGCCAGCAGATCGCCGGGAGGTGCTAGCACAGATACGCAGTATTTT
CDR3aa: CASRSPGGASTDTQYF
d_gene: TRBD2
j_gene: TRBJ2-3
abundance: .
v_gene: TRBV6-6

CDR3nt: TGTGCCAGCGCAGGACTTTACAATGAGCAGTTCTTC
CDR3aa: CASAGLYNEQFF
d_gene: .
j_gene: TRBJ2-1
abundance: .
v_gene: TRBV7-9

CDR3nt: TGCACCAGCAGCCAACCGTCGACAGGGCCCCCTGAAGCTTTCTTT
CDR3aa: CTSSQPSTGPPEAFF
d_gene: .
j_gene: TRBJ1-1
abundance: few
v_gene: TRBV1

CDR3nt: TGTGCCTCCCGCGGGGGAGCGAGATACAATGAGCAGTTCTTC
CDR3aa: CASRGGARYNEQFF
d_gene: .
j_gene: TRBJ2-1
abundance: .
v_gene: TRBV21-1

CDR3nt: TGCAGCTCCAATCCCGAGGGGGCAAGTGGCTACACCTTC
CDR3aa: CSSNPEGASGYTF
d_gene: TRBD1
j_gene: TRBJ1-2
abundance: .
v_gene: TRBV29-1

CDR3nt: TGTGCCAGCAGCTCAACCGGGACTAGCGGAAACAATGAGCAGTTCTTC
CDR3aa: CASSSTGTSGNNEQFF
d_gene: TRBD2
j_gene: TRBJ2-1
abundance: .
v_gene: TRBV7-2

CDR3nt: TGTGCCAGCAGTTACTCCCTACACAGGGGAACTGAAGCTTTCTTT
CDR3aa: CASSYSLHRGTEAFF
d_gene: TRBD1
j_gene: TRBJ1-1
abundance: few
v_gene: TRBV6-5

CDR3nt: TGTGCCAGCAGCTTGGACGGGTCCATGAACACTGAAGCTTTCTTT
CDR3aa: CASSLDGSMNTEAFF
d_gene: .
j_gene: TRBJ1-1
abundance: .
v_gene: TRBV5-4

CDR3nt: TGCGCCAGCAGCCAGGGGAGGGGGGTCCAAGAGACCCAGTACTTC
CDR3aa: CASSQGRGVQETQYF
d_gene: .
j_gene: TRBJ2-5
abundance: .
v_gene: TRBV5-1

CDR3nt: TGTGCCAGCAGTACCCTAGGACAGAGCCAAGAGACCCAGTACTTC
CDR3aa: CASSTLGQSQETQYF
d_gene: .
j_gene: TRBJ2-5
abundance: .
v_gene: TRBV6-5

CDR3nt: TGTGCCAGCAGTTTAACTAGCGGCCCCACAGATACGCAGTATTTT
CDR3aa: CASSLTSGPTDTQYF
d_gene: TRBD2
j_gene: TRBJ2-3
abundance: .
v_gene: TRBV2

CDR3nt: TGTGCCAGCAGTTTAACGGGAGTCTCTCCAGGTTTTACCGGGGAGCTGTTTTTT
CDR3aa: CASSLTGVSPGFTGELFF
d_gene: .
j_gene: TRBJ2-2
abundance: .
v_gene: TRBV28

CDR3nt: TGTGCCAGCACCCTCCAACCGGGGGTCACGGTGGAGACCCAGTACTTC
CDR3aa: CASTLQPGVTVETQYF
d_gene: .
j_gene: TRBJ2-5
abundance: .
v_gene: TRBV2

CDR3nt: TGTGCCAGCAGTACCGGGACAGGACCACAAGAGACCCAGTACTTC
CDR3aa: CASSTGTGPQETQYF
d_gene: TRBD1
j_gene: TRBJ2-5
abundance: .
v_gene: TRBV6-5

CDR3nt: TGTGCCAGCACTCAACAGGGGCCGAACACTGAAGCTTTCTTT
CDR3aa: CASTQQGPNTEAFF
d_gene: TRBD1
j_gene: TRBJ1-1
abundance: once
v_gene: TRBV28

CDR3nt: TGTGCCAGCAGCCTAGGACTAGCGACGAAGAGCTCCTACAATGAGCAGTTCTTC
CDR3aa: CASSLGLATKSSYNEQFF
d_gene: TRBD2
j_gene: TRBJ2-1
abundance: few
v_gene: TRBV5-6

CDR3nt: TGCGCCAGCAGCCCCGAGGACAGATGGAGACTAGCGGGGATCTCTGGGGCCAACGTCCTGACTTTC
CDR3aa: CASSPEDRWRLAGISGANVLTF
d_gene: TRBD2
j_gene: TRBJ2-6
abundance: .
v_gene: TRBV5-1

CDR3nt: TGTGCCAGCAGTTTTTCGACAGGGCATCAGCCCCAGCATTTT
CDR3aa: CASSFSTGHQPQHF
d_gene: TRBD1
j_gene: TRBJ1-5
abundance: .
v_gene: TRBV27

CDR3nt: TGTGCCAGCAGCTTACAGGGTTCAGATACGCAGTATTTT
CDR3aa: CASSLQGSDTQYF
d_gene: .
j_gene: TRBJ2-3
abundance: .
v_gene: TRBV7-2

CDR3nt: TGTGCCAGCAGCCAATATCAGGGGGCGGACTATGGCTACACCTTC
CDR3aa: CASSQYQGADYGYTF
d_gene: TRBD1
j_gene: TRBJ1-2
abundance: .
v_gene: TRBV14

CDR3nt: TGTGCCATAAGGGGGGGGGTCACAGATACGCAGTATTTT
CDR3aa: CAIRGGVTDTQYF
d_gene: .
j_gene: TRBJ2-3
abundance: .
v_gene: TRBV5-4

CDR3nt: TGTGCCACCCAGCCGGGACAGCAAGAGACCCAGTACTTC
CDR3aa: CATQPGQQETQYF
d_gene: TRBD1
j_gene: TRBJ2-5
abundance: .
v_gene: TRBV6-1

CDR3nt: TGTGCCAGCAGAGGGGGGACTAGGGGGTACGAGCAGTACTTC
CDR3aa: CASRGGTRGYEQYF
d_gene: TRBD2
j_gene: TRBJ2-7
abundance: .
v_gene: TRBV2

CDR3nt: TGTGCCAGCAGCAAACCGGGACAGGGGTTCTCCTACAATGAGCAGTTCTTC
CDR3aa: CASSKPGQGFSYNEQFF
d_gene: TRBD1
j_gene: TRBJ2-1
abundance: .
v_gene: TRBV7-6

CDR3nt: TGTGCCAGCAAGAGGACAGGCCTGAACACTGAAGCTTTCTTT
CDR3aa: CASKRTGLNTEAFF
d_gene: TRBD1
j_gene: TRBJ1-1
abundance: .
v_gene: TRBV2

CDR3nt: TGCGCCAGCAGTCAATTTGTGTCAAAAGGGGGCACAGATACGCAGTATTTT
CDR3aa: CASSQFVSKGGTDTQYF
d_gene: .
j_gene: TRBJ2-3
abundance: few
v_gene: TRBV23-1

CDR3nt: TGTGCCAGCCGACGGGACTGGGATTCACCCCTCCACTTT
CDR3aa: CASRRDWDSPLHF
d_gene: .
j_gene: TRBJ1-6
abundance: .
v_gene: TRBV27

CDR3nt: TGTGCCAGCAGTTTATCGGCGGGGGGTTCCTACAATGAGCAGTTCTTC
CDR3aa: CASSLSAGGSYNEQFF
d_gene: TRBD2
j_gene: TRBJ2-1
abundance: .
v_gene: TRBV27

CDR3nt: TGTGCCAGCAGTTCCATGACAGGAGATACGCAGTATTTT
CDR3aa: CASSSMTGDTQYF
d_gene: .
j_gene: TRBJ2-3
abundance: .
v_gene: TRBV6-5

CDR3nt: TGTGCCTGGAGTTTACGGACAGGGGAAGGTATTTACGACGAGCAGTACTTC
CDR3aa: CAWSLRTGEGIYDEQYF
d_gene: TRBD1
j_gene: TRBJ2-7
abundance: few
v_gene: TRBV30

CDR3nt: TGCGCCAGCAGGGCGGGGCCTGCCTCCACAGATACGCAGTATTTT
CDR3aa: CASRAGPASTDTQYF
d_gene: .
j_gene: TRBJ2-3
abundance: .
v_gene: TRBV5-1

CDR3nt: TGTGCCTGGGTAGAGCGGGACAATAGATCACCCCTCCACTTT
CDR3aa: CAWVERDNRSPLHF
d_gene: .
j_gene: TRBJ1-6
abundance: few
v_gene: TRBV30

CDR3nt: TGTGCCACCAGCGCCCATAGGGGTAGGTACGAGCAGTTCTTC
CDR3aa: CATSAHRGRYEQFF
d_gene: .
j_gene: TRBJ2-1
abundance: .
v_gene: TRBV15

CDR3nt: TGTGCCAGCAGTACGAACCAGGGGGCAGGCGAGCAGTACTTC
CDR3aa: CASSTNQGAGEQYF
d_gene: TRBD1
j_gene: TRBJ2-7
abundance: .
v_gene: TRBV5-6

CDR3nt: TGCAGCGTCTACGGGACAGGGGAAAACTACAATGAGCAGTTCTTC
CDR3aa: CSVYGTGENYNEQFF
d_gene: TRBD1
j_gene: TRBJ2-1
abundance: .
v_gene: TRBV29-1

CDR3nt: TGTGCCAGCAGCAGAGGGAGCTCCTATAATTCACCCCTCCACTTT
CDR3aa: CASSRGSSYNSPLHF
d_gene: .
j_gene: TRBJ1-6
abundance: .
v_gene: TRBV7-2

CDR3nt: TGTGCCAGCAGTTCCCCCGGGACAGCCTCCTACGAGCAGTACTTC
CDR3aa: CASSSPGTASYEQYF
d_gene: TRBD1
j_gene: TRBJ2-7
abundance: .
v_gene: TRBV28

CDR3nt: TGTGCCAGCACGCGGGGTGGTTCGGATCAGCCCCAGCATTTT
CDR3aa: CASTRGGSDQPQHF
d_gene: .
j_gene: TRBJ1-5
abundance: .
v_gene: TRBV7-9

CDR3nt: TGCGCCAGCAGTGAGCCGGGACTAGGAGCCTCACATGAGCAGTTCTTC
CDR3aa: CASSEPGLGASHEQFF
d_gene: TRBD2
j_gene: TRBJ2-1
abundance: .
v_gene: TRBV10-2

CDR3nt: TGTGCCAGTGGTACAGTGGGCGATGGCTACACCTTC
CDR3aa: CASGTVGDGYTF
d_gene: .
j_gene: TRBJ1-2
abundance: .
v_gene: TRBV19

CDR3nt: TGCGCCAGCAGCCAAGATGTCCGGTACGGGGAGCTGTTTTTT
CDR3aa: CASSQDVRYGELFF
d_gene: .
j_gene: TRBJ2-2
abundance: few
v_gene: TRBV4-1

CDR3nt: TGTGCCAGTAGTATGTACGGGACAGGGGATCAGCCCCAGCATTTT
CDR3aa: CASSMYGTGDQPQHF
d_gene: TRBD1
j_gene: TRBJ1-5
abundance: .
v_gene: TRBV19

CDR3nt: TGTGCCTCAACTTGGACTAGCGGAAACACCGGGGAGCTGTTTTTT
CDR3aa: CASTWTSGNTGELFF
d_gene: TRBD2
j_gene: TRBJ2-2
abundance: .
v_gene: TRBV10-3